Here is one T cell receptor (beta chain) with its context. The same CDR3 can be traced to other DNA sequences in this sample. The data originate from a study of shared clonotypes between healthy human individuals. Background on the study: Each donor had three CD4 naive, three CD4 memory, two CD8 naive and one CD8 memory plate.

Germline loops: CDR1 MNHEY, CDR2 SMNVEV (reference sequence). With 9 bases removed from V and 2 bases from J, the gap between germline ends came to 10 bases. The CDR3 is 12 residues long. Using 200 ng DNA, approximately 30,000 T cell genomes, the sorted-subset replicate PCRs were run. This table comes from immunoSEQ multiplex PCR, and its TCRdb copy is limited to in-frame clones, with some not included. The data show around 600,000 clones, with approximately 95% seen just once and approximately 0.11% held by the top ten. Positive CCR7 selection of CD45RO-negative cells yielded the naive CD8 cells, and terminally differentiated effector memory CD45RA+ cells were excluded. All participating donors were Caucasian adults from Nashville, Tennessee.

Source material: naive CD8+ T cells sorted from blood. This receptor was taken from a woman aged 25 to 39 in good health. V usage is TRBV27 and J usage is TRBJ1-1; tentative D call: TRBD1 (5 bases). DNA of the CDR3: TGTGCCAGTCGGGACCCCAACACTGAAGCTTTCTTT. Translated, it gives CASRDPNTEAFF.